This TCR beta chain was observed in a study of response to subunit inactivated influenza vaccine. Study-wide results and limits: Authors suggested each seasonal flu vaccination may recruit only limited numbers of new T cells.

TCRdb reanalysed the RT-PCR reads using MiXCR and keeps one entry per CDR3 protein. The sample lists 200,000 to 300,000 distinct CDR3 sequences; about 12% were seen once. The trim removed 6 bases at V and 6 bases at J, leaving 8 bases unmatched. The CDR3 consists of 14 residues. Germline values: CDR1 MDHEN, CDR2 SYDVKM. Regarding this clonotype: Antigen specificity is unknown.

This specimen consisted of non-naive T cells sorted from PBMCs, obtained around 14 days before vaccination. This clonotype originated in a man aged 50 to 60 who received an inactivated influenza vaccine. The chain joins TRBV28 to TRBJ2-1; 7 positions match TRBD1. The CDR3 region is CASRPGTVGNEQFF. The CDR3 coding sequence is TGTGCCAGCAGACCCGGGACAGTTGGCAATGAGCAGTTCTTC.